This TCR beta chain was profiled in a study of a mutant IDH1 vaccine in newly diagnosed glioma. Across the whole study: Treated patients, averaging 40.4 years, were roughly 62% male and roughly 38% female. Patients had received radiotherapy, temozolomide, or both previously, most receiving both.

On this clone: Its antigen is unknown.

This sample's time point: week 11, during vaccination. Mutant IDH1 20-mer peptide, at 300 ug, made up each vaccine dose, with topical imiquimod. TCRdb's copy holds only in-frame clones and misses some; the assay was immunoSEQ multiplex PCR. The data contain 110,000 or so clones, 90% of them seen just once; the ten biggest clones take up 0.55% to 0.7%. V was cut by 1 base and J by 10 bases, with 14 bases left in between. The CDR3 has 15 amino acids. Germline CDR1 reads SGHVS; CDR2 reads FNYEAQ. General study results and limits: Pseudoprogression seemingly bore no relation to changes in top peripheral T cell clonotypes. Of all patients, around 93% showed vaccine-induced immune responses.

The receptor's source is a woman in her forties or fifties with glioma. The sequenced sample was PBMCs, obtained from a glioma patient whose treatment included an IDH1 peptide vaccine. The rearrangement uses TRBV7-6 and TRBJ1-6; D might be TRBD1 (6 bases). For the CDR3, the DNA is TGTGCCAGCAGCTTAGGAGGACAGAGGAGCTCACCCCTCCACTTT. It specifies CASSLGGQRSSPLHF.